Below are 28 T cell receptor beta chains sequenced from a single sample in a study of blood T cell repertoires in COVID-19. Sequencing used immunoSEQ multiplex PCR; TCRdb keeps in-frame clones, though not all of them. Of about 230,000 clones listed, over 80% are singletons. Sequencing was performed on peripheral blood. All receptors derive from a woman in her 70s with active or convalescent COVID-19.

Written as DNA, the CDR3 is TGTGCCAGCAGTGAAGTGTGGGGGCCTGGAAACACCATATATTTT. It yields the protein CASSEVWGPGNTIYF. The chain has TRBV2 and TRBJ1-3; a weak D match, TRBD1 (6 bases). CDR3 length: 15 amino acids. CDR1 SNHLY and CDR2 FYNNEI come from the germline V gene. With 1 base removed from V and 2 bases from J, the gap between germline ends came to 9 bases.

The rearrangement joins TRBV3-1 (or the pseudogene TRBV3-2) to TRBJ1-1; 10 bases match TRBD1. The CDR3 is 14 residues long. Germline assignment: CDR1 LGHDT and CDR2 YNNKEL (reference sequence). Germline trimming cut 2 bases from V and 11 bases from J; bases unmatched to any gene: 8. CDR3 sequence: CASSQPGTGVDAFF. CDR3 sequence (DNA): TGTGCCAGCAGCCAACCCGGGACAGGGGTGGACGCTTTCTTT.

The sample holds a few counts of this clone. J is TRBJ1-3 and V is TRBV7-2, with 10 bases lining up with TRBD1. The germline gives CDR1 SGHTA, CDR2 FQGNSA. The V gene end was trimmed by 5 bases and the J gene end by 4 bases; junction bases not matched to a gene: 5. The CDR3 sequence is 15 residues long. The CDR3 protein is CASSAGQGRGNTIYF. The CDR3 DNA sequence: TGTGCCAGCAGCGCGGGACAGGGGAGAGGAAACACCATATATTTT.

The chain carries TRBV18 and TRBJ1-5; 7 positions match TRBD1. Germline CDR1 KGHSH, CDR2 LQKENI. The CDR3 has 16 residues. V trimming: 3 bases; J trimming: 6 bases; junction bases outside the gene matches: 11. The CDR3: CASSPGNRGLFQPQHF. CDR3 bases: TGTGCCAGCTCACCGGGTAACAGGGGCCTCTTTCAGCCCCAGCATTTT. Drawing the rest from reference TRBV18 and TRBJ1-5, the complete variable domain is NAGVMQNPRHLVRRRGQEARLRCSPMKGHSHVYWYRQLPEEGLKFMVYLQKENIIDESGMPKERFSAEFPKEGPSILRIQQVVRGDSAAYFCASSPGNRGLFQPQHFGDGTRLSIL.

The chain joins TRBV28 to TRBJ1-3; 7 bases are a match to TRBD1. The CDR3 spans 14 residues. Germline V lookup: CDR1 MDHEN, CDR2 SYDVKM. V lost 7 bases, J lost 4 bases, and 7 bases stayed unmatched. CDR3 protein: CASTTGSWGNTIYF. CDR3 coding DNA: TGTGCCAGCACGACAGGGTCGTGGGGAAACACCATATATTTT.

As concerns this clone: Within the sample, other DNA sequences also encode this same CDR3. The CDR3 here is CASSPRGANQPQHF. For the CDR3, the DNA is TGTGCCAGCAGCCCCCGCGGGGCGAATCAGCCCCAGCATTTT. V is TRBV3-1 (or the pseudogene TRBV3-2) and J is TRBJ1-5; a possible D gene is TRBD1 (5 bases). V was cut by 4 bases and J by 4 bases, with 11 bases left in between. From germline, CDR1 is LGHDT and CDR2 YNNKEL (reference sequence). The CDR3 sequence is 14 residues long.

V gene TRBV27 combines with J gene TRBJ2-1; D remains ambiguous. Germline V gene lookup returns CDR1 MNHEY and CDR2 SMNVEV (reference sequence). The length of the CDR3 is 15 residues. V lost 4 bases to trimming and J lost 3 bases, with 13 bases between them. The CDR3 protein is CASSSRGGGYNEQFF. The CDR3, as DNA: TGTGCCAGCAGTTCGCGCGGTGGTGGCTACAATGAGCAGTTCTTC.

This chain links TRBV3-1 (or the pseudogene TRBV3-2) with TRBJ1-3, with TRBD1 identical over 7 bases. Germline V gives CDR1 LGHDT, CDR2 YNNKEL (reference sequence). Trimming took 5 bases from V and 8 from J; bases not matched to a gene: 9. The CDR3 extends over 14 amino acids. CDR3 DNA sequence: TGTGCCAGCAGCTACAGGGGCGCTTGGGACACCATATATTTT. Its protein is CASSYRGAWDTIYF.

The chain has TRBV4-2 and TRBJ2-2; 7 bases fit TRBD2. Germline V gene data show CDR1 as LGHNA and CDR2 as YNFKEQ. Germline trimming cut 3 bases from V and 6 bases from J; bases unmatched to any gene: 7. The CDR3 loop spans 15 amino acids. CDR3 loop: CASSHTSDSAGELFF. The CDR3 DNA reads as TGTGCCAGCAGCCACACTAGCGATTCGGCCGGGGAGCTGTTTTTT.

The gene calls are TRBV5-1 and TRBJ2-6, with TRBD2 as a possible D gene (5 bases). CDR3 length: 14 amino acids. Germline CDR1 is SGHRS and CDR2 is YFSETQ. Trimming removed 4 bases at V and 4 bases at J, with 9 bases between. CDR3 bases: TGCGCCAGCAGCGCCGGCGGGGGGGCCAACGTCCTGACTTTC. It specifies CASSAGGGANVLTF.

The chain joins TRBV5-1 to TRBJ2-1, with 12 bases lining up with TRBD2. The CDR3 contains 16 residues. Germline CDR1 and CDR2: SGHRS and YFSETQ. The V and J ends lost 5 bases and 4 bases, in that order; junction bases with no gene match: 7. CDR3 region: CASSFLAGGEYNEQFF. In nucleotides, the CDR3 is TGCGCCAGCAGTTTCCTAGCGGGAGGGGAATACAATGAGCAGTTCTTC.

J is TRBJ1-2 and V is TRBV12-3 or TRBV12-4; maybe TRBD1 (6 bases). Trimming took 5 bases from V and 4 from J, leaving 11 bases between them. The CDR3 has 13 residues. CDR3 in DNA: TGTGCCAGCAGTCGGACAGAGTTCTATGGCTACACCTTC. This encodes CASSRTEFYGYTF.

This chain uses TRBV9 with TRBJ2-5; D is ambiguous. This CDR3 is 13 amino acids long. In germline, CDR1 is SGDLS, CDR2 YYNGEE. V lost 1 base and J lost 0, with 4 bases in between. CDR3 DNA sequence: TGTGCCAGCAGCGTATCGGACCAAGAGACCCAGTACTTC. Translating it yields CASSVSDQETQYF.

The chain combines TRBV18 with TRBJ1-4; no definite D call. V lost 2 bases and J 7 bases, leaving 14 bases between the germline ends. The CDR3 covers 15 residues. The germline V gene encodes CDR1 KGHSH and CDR2 LQKENI. The CDR3 is CASSPVEGSGEKLFF. CDR3 coding DNA: TGTGCCAGCTCACCAGTGGAGGGATCGGGTGAAAAACTGTTTTTT.

This clone was recorded many times. This sequence joins TRBV27 and TRBJ1-2; D remains unclear. The germline V and J ends were trimmed by 6 bases and 4 bases, with 12 bases remaining between them. The CDR3 contains 13 residues. Germline CDR1 is MNHEY and CDR2 is SMNVEV (reference sequence). CDR3 residues: CASSENSLYGYTF. CDR3 sequence (DNA): TGTGCCAGCAGCGAAAACAGCCTCTATGGCTACACCTTC.

V gene TRBV11-3 combines with J gene TRBJ2-2; 12 nucleotides match TRBD2. This CDR3 has 19 amino acids. In germline, CDR1 is SGHNT, CDR2 YENEEA. Losses at the gene ends were 4 bases for V and 2 bases for J; bases not matched to a gene: 11. CDR3 sequence (DNA): TGTGCCAGCAGCTCAAGAGGGGCTAGCGGGAGGGCCAACACCGGGGAGCTGTTTTTT. It encodes CASSSRGASGRANTGELFF.

The chain carries TRBV28 and TRBJ2-1; 8 bases fit TRBD2. The CDR3 totals 15 residues. With 5 bases clipped from V and 2 bases from J, the junction kept 5 bases outside the gene matches. CDR1 is MDHEN and CDR2 is SYDVKM in the germline V gene. The CDR3 sequence is CASSTSGRAYNEQFF. DNA for the CDR3: TGTGCCAGCAGTACTAGCGGACGAGCCTACAATGAGCAGTTCTTC.

This clone was seen a single time. The CDR3 DNA follows: TGTGCCGGCCTCAATCAGCCCCAGCATTTT. Amino acids: CAGLNQPQHF. The chain recombines TRBV27 with TRBJ1-5; D is unclear. Per germline, CDR1 MNHEY and CDR2 SMNVEV (reference sequence). Trimming cost V 11 bases and J 3 bases, with 5 bases left between them. The CDR3 length is 10 residues.

The chain is built from TRBV19 and TRBJ2-1; TRBD2 matches at 8 bases. Per germline, CDR1 LNHDA and CDR2 SQIVND (reference sequence). The CDR3 consists of 15 residues. V lost 5 bases, J lost 7 bases, and 10 bases stayed unmatched. The CDR3 protein is CASSATGGPRNEQFF. CDR3 sequence (DNA): TGTGCCAGTAGTGCAACGGGAGGGCCTCGGAATGAGCAGTTCTTC.

J is TRBJ2-7 and V is TRBV5-1, with 11 bases fitting TRBD1. The germline CDR1 and CDR2 sequences are SGHRS and YFSETQ. The length of the CDR3 is 15 residues. Trimming cost V 1 base and J 2 bases; bases outside gene matches: 2. The CDR3 nucleotides read TGCGCCAGCAGCTTGTGGGGACAGGGGGCCTACGAGCAGTACTTC. It encodes CASSLWGQGAYEQYF.

The J gene is TRBJ1-1, the V gene TRBV2, with D tentatively TRBD1 (6 bases). CDR1 is SNHLY and CDR2 is FYNNEI in the germline V gene. V was cut by 4 bases and J by 0 bases, with 21 bases left in between. The CDR3 has 18 residues. The CDR3 protein is CASSGPPRGGRLNTEAFF. The CDR3 DNA is TGTGCCAGCAGTGGCCCCCCGCGAGGGGGTCGTTTGAACACTGAAGCTTTCTTT.

The V call is TRBV6-1, the J call TRBJ2-7; TRBD1 matches 11 bases. V shed 3 bases, J shed 5 bases, and the junction held 3 bases outside the gene matches. Germline V gene lookup returns CDR1 MNHNS and CDR2 SASEGT. CDR3 length: 14 residues. This CDR3 reads CASSEPGQGDEQYF. In DNA form, the CDR3 reads TGTGCCAGCAGTGAGCCGGGACAGGGGGACGAGCAGTACTTC.

The chain has TRBV6-6 and TRBJ1-4; TRBD1 matches 10 bases. Per the germline V gene, CDR1 is MNHNY and CDR2 is SVGAGI (reference sequence). The V segment lost 5 bases and the J segment 8 bases; nucleotides outside the gene matches: 14. The CDR3 runs 17 residues. CDR3 protein: CASSPRGGGTGAEKLFF. CDR3 coding DNA: TGTGCCAGCAGTCCAAGGGGTGGAGGGACAGGGGCCGAAAAACTGTTTTTT.

The CDR3 loop reads CASSPGVDPGELFF. For the CDR3, the DNA is TGCGCCAGCAGCCCCGGGGTAGACCCCGGGGAGCTGTTTTTT. This chain connects TRBV5-1 to TRBJ2-2, with D possibly TRBD2 on 5 matching bases. CDR1 is SGHRS, CDR2 YFSETQ, per germline. Trimming cost V 4 bases and J 6 bases, with 13 bases left between them. This CDR3 spans 14 amino acids. The full variable domain, rest sourced from reference TRBV5-1 and TRBJ2-2, is KAGVTQTPRYLIKTRGQQVTLSCSPISGHRSVSWYQQTPGQGLQFLFEYFSETQRNKGNFPGRFSGRQFSNSRSEMNVSTLELGDSALYLCASSPGVDPGELFFGEGSRLTVL.

V usage is TRBV3-1 (or the pseudogene TRBV3-2) and J usage is TRBJ1-5; D gene uncertain. Trimming removed 8 bases at V and 0 bases at J, with 20 bases between. Germline V gene data show CDR1 as LGHDT and CDR2 as YNNKEL (reference sequence). The CDR3 length is 17 residues. The CDR3 loop is CASPRVWKRASNQPQHF. The CDR3 DNA sequence: TGTGCCAGCCCCCGGGTGTGGAAGAGGGCTAGCAATCAGCCCCAGCATTTT.

This sequence joins TRBV15 and TRBJ2-7; tentative D call: TRBD2 (6 bases). Germline values: CDR1 LNHNV, CDR2 YYDKDF (reference sequence). This CDR3 is 16 amino acids long. Trimming shortened V by 0 bases and J by 5 bases, and 17 bases separated the two germline ends. The CDR3 DNA reads as TGTGCCACCAGCAGAGATCCCTCGGGCGGGGCGAACGAGCAGTACTTC. This encodes CATSRDPSGGANEQYF.

The chain couples TRBV10-1 to TRBJ2-5; D not certain. The germline V gene has CDR1 WNHNN and CDR2 SYGVQD (reference sequence). This CDR3 is 14 amino acids long. Trimming cost V 0 bases and J 5 bases, with 10 bases left between them. The CDR3 nucleotides are TGCGCCAGCAGTGAGTCGCAGGTGATGGAGACCCAGTACTTC. This sequence encodes CASSESQVMETQYF.

The rearrangement uses TRBV7-8 and TRBJ2-1; 12 nucleotides agree with TRBD2. The CDR3 runs to 17 residues. Germline trimming cut 1 base from V and 8 bases from J; bases unmatched to any gene: 9. Per germline, CDR1 SGHVS and CDR2 FQNEAQ. CDR3: CASSLEGKLAGGDEQFF. CDR3 sequence (DNA): TGTGCCAGCAGCTTAGAGGGGAAACTAGCGGGGGGAGATGAGCAGTTCTTC.